One sample yielded the 12 T cell receptor beta chains listed below, sequenced in a study of blood T cell repertoires in COVID-19. Generated by immunoSEQ multiplex PCR, the TCRdb table keeps only in-frame clones and is missing some. The sample has under 60,000 clones; more than 90% are singletons. The material sequenced was peripheral blood. The receptors derive from a man aged 45-65 years with acute or convalescent COVID-19.

The chain joins TRBV5-4 to TRBJ2-5; D not certain. Germline V CDR1 and CDR2: SGHNT, YYREEE (reference sequence). CDR3 size: 14 residues. V gave up 1 base and J gave up 3 bases, with 10 bases separating them. Here the CDR3 reads CASSLIDTEETQYF. CDR3 bases: TGTGCCAGCAGCTTGATAGATACCGAAGAGACCCAGTACTTC.

V usage is TRBV4-1 and J usage is TRBJ2-7, with D perhaps matching TRBD2 (6 bases). Germline V CDR1 and CDR2: MGHRA, YSYEKL. Trimming shortened V by 4 bases and J by 2 bases, and 15 bases separated the two germline ends. CDR3 length: 15 residues. The CDR3 bases are TGCGCCAGCAGCCGGACGGGACTGGTAACCTACGAGCAGTACTTC. Translation: CASSRTGLVTYEQYF.

This rearrangement joins TRBV11-2 to TRBJ2-5; TRBD2 matches at 12 bases. Germline V lookup: CDR1 SGHAT, CDR2 FQNNGV. This CDR3 region has 15 residues. Trimming took 5 bases from V and 4 from J; bases not matched to a gene: 5. This CDR3 reads CASSPRLAGVETQYF. For the CDR3, the DNA is TGTGCCAGCAGCCCGCGACTAGCGGGAGTAGAGACCCAGTACTTC.

Only a few counts were recorded for this clone. The chain joins TRBV12-3 or TRBV12-4 to TRBJ2-1, with D perhaps TRBD2 (6 bases). V lost 6 bases to trimming and J lost 8 bases, with 14 bases between them. The CDR3 spans 13 residues. This CDR3 is CASRLTRPDEQFF. The CDR3, as DNA: TGTGCCAGCAGGCTGACTAGGCCGGATGAGCAGTTCTTC.

V gene TRBV28 combines with J gene TRBJ1-2, with 9 nucleotides matching TRBD1. CDR3 length equals 13 residues. J lost 8 bases, V lost 6 bases, and 7 bases had no gene match. Germline CDR1 is MDHEN and CDR2 is SYDVKM. The DNA of the CDR3 is TGTGCCAGCAGGCAACCGGGACAGGGAGGCTACACCTTC. Encoded protein: CASRQPGQGGYTF.

V and J are TRBV20-1 and TRBJ2-2; 12 nucleotides line up with TRBD2. The V and J ends lost 3 bases and 5 bases, in that order; junction bases with no gene match: 7. The CDR3 contains 16 residues. Germline assignment: CDR1 DFQATT and CDR2 SNEGSKA (reference sequence). In DNA form, the CDR3 reads TGCAGTGCTAGTGCCTCTAGCGGGAGGGAGACCGGGGAGCTGTTTTTT. Translated, it gives CSASASSGRETGELFF.

The chain has TRBV30 and TRBJ1-5; 7 bases agree with TRBD1. J was trimmed by 5 bases and V by 0 bases; bases with no gene match: 13. CDR3 length equals 17 residues. Per the germline V gene, CDR1 is GTSNPN and CDR2 is SVGIG (reference sequence). As DNA, the CDR3 is TGTGCCTGGAGTGTACGGGGGCCCGGGACAGATGATCAGCCCCAGCATTTT. Translated, it gives CAWSVRGPGTDDQPQHF. Full variable domain (outside the CDR3, taken from reference TRBV30 and TRBJ1-5): SQTIHQWPATLVQPVGSPLSLECTVEGTSNPNLYWYRQAAGRGLQLLFYSVGIGQISSEVPQNLSASRPQDRQFILSSKKLLLSDSGFYLCAWSVRGPGTDDQPQHFGDGTRLSIL.

This rearrangement joins TRBV7-2 to TRBJ2-4; perhaps TRBD2 as D (7 bases). V lost 1 base, J lost 3 bases, and 13 bases lay in between. CDR1 and CDR2 (germline): SGHTA, FQGNSA. This CDR3 spans 16 amino acids. As DNA, the CDR3 is TGTGCCAGCAGCTTAGAAGGGGGAGGGGGCAAAAACATTCAGTACTTC. Translated: CASSLEGGGGKNIQYF.

This clone showed up just a few times. Sequence at one end of the junction differs from germline and may be a read error. The gene calls are TRBV29-1 and TRBJ1-1; D may be TRBD1 (6 bases). Germline CDR1 reads SQVTM; CDR2 reads ANQGSEA. The CDR3 has 11 amino acids. The CDR3 DNA sequence: TGCAGCGTTAACCGGGACACGGAAGCTTTCTTT. It encodes CSVNRDTEAFF.

The chain joins TRBV2 to TRBJ1-2; a possible D gene is TRBD1 (5 bases). This CDR3 is built from 13 residues. V lost 7 bases and J lost 0, with 9 bases in between. CDR1 and CDR2 (germline): SNHLY, FYNNEI. CDR3 loop: CASTAQANYGYTF. For the CDR3, the DNA is TGTGCCAGCACGGCACAGGCTAACTATGGCTACACCTTC.

The chain employs TRBV27 and TRBJ1-1; a possible D gene is TRBD1 (5 bases). The germline V and J ends were trimmed by 0 bases and 5 bases, with 10 bases remaining between them. The V gene's germline CDR1 is MNHEY and CDR2 SMNVEV (reference sequence). The length of the CDR3 is 14 residues. The CDR3 is CASSLSSGGTEAFF. The CDR3 region has the DNA TGTGCCAGCAGTTTATCGTCCGGGGGAACTGAAGCTTTCTTT.

V is TRBV28 and J is TRBJ2-7; TRBD2 might be the D (7 bases). Germline CDR1 MDHEN, CDR2 SYDVKM. The CDR3 covers 15 residues. V lost 2 bases and J 3 bases, leaving 14 bases between the germline ends. CDR3 in amino acids: CASSLGGGAGYEQYF. The CDR3 DNA sequence: TGTGCCAGCAGTTTAGGAGGGGGGGCGGGCTACGAGCAGTACTTC.